This entry concerns a single T cell receptor beta chain. Only in-frame clones appear in the TCRdb table, and some are missing; sequencing was by immunoSEQ multiplex PCR. In the table there are roughly 80,000 clones, around 92% of which are singletons. The V end lost 3 bases, the J end lost 5 bases, and 17 bases lay between the germline ends. There are 16 residues in the CDR3. Germline V gives CDR1 SGDLS, CDR2 YYNGEE. This record comes from a study of control samples from healthy donors and cancer patients. This clonotype was obtained from a woman aged 55-69 years in good health. Sequenced input: blood. This chain uses TRBV9 with TRBJ2-2, with D possibly matching TRBD2 (6 bases). The CDR3 DNA is TGTGCCAGCAGCGAGCCTGGAGGGCCTTTAACCGGGGAGCTGTTTTTT. Encoded protein: CASSEPGGPLTGELFF.